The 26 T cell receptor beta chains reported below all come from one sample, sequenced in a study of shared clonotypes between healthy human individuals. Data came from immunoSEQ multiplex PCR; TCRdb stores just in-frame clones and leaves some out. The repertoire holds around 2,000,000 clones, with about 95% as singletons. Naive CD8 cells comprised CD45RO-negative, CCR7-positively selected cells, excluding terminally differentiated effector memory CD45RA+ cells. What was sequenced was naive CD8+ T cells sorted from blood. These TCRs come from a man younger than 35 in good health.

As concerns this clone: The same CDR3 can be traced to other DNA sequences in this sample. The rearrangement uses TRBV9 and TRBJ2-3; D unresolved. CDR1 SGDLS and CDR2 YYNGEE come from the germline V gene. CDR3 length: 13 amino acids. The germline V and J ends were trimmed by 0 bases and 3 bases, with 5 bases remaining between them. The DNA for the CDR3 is TGTGCCAGCAGCGTAGGGCGGACAGATACGCAGTATTTT. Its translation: CASSVGRTDTQYF.

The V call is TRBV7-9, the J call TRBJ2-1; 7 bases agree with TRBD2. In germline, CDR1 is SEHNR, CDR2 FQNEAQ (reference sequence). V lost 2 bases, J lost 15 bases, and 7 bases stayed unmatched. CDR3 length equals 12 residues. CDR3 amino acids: CASSLYAGEGFF. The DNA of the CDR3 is TGTGCCAGCAGCTTATACGCGGGAGAAGGGTTCTTC.

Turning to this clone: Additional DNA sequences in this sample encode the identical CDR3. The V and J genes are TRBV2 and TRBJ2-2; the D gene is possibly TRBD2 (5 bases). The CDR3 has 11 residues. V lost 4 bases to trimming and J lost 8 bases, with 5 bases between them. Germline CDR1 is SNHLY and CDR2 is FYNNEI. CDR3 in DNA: TGTGCCAGCAGTGGGACTGGGGAGCTGTTTTTT. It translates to CASSGTGELFF. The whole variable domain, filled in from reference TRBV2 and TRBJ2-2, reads EPEVTQTPSHQVTQMGQEVILRCVPISNHLYFYWYRQILGQKVEFLVSFYNNEISEKSEIFDDQFSVERPDGSNFTLKIRSTKLEDSAMYFCASSGTGELFFGEGSRLTVL.

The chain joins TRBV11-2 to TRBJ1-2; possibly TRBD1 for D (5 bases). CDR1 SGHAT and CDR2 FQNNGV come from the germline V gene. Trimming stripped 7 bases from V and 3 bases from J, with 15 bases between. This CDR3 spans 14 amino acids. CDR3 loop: CASTTKRGDYGYTF. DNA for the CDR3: TGTGCCAGCACCACTAAAAGGGGTGACTATGGCTACACCTTC.

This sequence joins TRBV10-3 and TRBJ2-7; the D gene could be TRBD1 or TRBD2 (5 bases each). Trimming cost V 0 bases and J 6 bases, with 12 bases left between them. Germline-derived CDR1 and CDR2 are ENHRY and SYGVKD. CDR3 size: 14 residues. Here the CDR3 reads CAISESGRLLEQYF. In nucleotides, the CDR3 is TGTGCCATCAGTGAGTCGGGGCGACTACTCGAGCAGTACTTC.

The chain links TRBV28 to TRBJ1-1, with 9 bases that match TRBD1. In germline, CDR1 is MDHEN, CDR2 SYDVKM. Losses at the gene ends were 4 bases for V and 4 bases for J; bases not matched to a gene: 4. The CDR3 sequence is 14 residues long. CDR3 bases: TGTGCCAGCAGTTACAGGGGGCTAGGCACTGAAGCTTTCTTT. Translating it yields CASSYRGLGTEAFF.

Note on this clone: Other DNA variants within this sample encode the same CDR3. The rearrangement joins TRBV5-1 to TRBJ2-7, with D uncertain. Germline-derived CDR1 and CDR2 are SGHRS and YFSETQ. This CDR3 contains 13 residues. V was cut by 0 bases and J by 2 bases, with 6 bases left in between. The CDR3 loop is CASSLGGTYEQYF. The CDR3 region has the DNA TGCGCCAGCAGCTTGGGCGGAACCTACGAGCAGTACTTC.

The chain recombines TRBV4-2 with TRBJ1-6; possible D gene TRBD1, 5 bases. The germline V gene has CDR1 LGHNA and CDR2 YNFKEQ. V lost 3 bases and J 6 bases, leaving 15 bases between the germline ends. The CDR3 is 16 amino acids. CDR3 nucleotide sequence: TGTGCCAGCAGCCAGGCCGGGACCGAGGGTAATTCACCCCTCCACTTT. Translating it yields CASSQAGTEGNSPLHF.

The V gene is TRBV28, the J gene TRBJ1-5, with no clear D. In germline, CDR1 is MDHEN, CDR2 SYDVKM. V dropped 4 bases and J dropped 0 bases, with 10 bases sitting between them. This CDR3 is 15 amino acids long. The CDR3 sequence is CASSSRRDSNQPQHF. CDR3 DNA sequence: TGTGCCAGCAGTTCCCGACGGGATAGCAATCAGCCCCAGCATTTT.

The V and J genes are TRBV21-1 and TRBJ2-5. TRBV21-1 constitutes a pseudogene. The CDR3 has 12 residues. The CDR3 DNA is TGTGCCAGCAGCAAAGACGTGGGGACCCAGTACTTC. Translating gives CASSKDVGTQYF.

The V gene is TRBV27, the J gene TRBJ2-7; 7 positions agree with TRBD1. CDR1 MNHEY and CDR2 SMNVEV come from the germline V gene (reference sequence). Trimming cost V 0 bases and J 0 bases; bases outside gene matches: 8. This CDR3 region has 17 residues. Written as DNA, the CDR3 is TGTGCCAGCAGTTTATCCCCCGGACAGGAGAGCTCCTACGAGCAGTACTTC. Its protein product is CASSLSPGQESSYEQYF.

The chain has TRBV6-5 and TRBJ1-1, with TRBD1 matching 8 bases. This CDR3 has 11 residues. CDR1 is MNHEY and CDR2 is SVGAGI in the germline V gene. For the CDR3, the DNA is TGTGGGACAGGGTTGGGAGCTGAAGCTTTCTTT. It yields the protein CGTGLGAEAFF.

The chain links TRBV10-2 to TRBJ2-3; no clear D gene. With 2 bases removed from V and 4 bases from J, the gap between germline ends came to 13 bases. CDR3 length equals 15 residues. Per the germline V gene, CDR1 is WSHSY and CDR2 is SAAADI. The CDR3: CASSENHGFPDTQYF. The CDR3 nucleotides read TGCGCCAGCAGTGAGAATCACGGGTTTCCAGATACGCAGTATTTT.

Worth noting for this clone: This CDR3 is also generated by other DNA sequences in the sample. CDR3 protein: CASSYSSSGDEQFF. The CDR3 DNA reads as TGTGCCAGCAGTTACTCGTCGAGTGGAGATGAGCAGTTCTTC. The rearrangement uses TRBV6-5 and TRBJ2-1; no firm D call. The CDR3 has 14 amino acids. V gave up 0 bases and J gave up 8 bases, with 11 bases separating them. Looked up from germline, CDR1 is MNHEY and CDR2 is SVGAGI.

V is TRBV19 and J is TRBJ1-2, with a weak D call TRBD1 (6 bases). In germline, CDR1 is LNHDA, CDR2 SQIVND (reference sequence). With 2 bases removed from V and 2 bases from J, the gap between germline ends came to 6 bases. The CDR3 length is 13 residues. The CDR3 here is CASSIQGNYGYTF. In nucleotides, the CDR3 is TGTGCCAGTAGTATACAGGGGAACTATGGCTACACCTTC.

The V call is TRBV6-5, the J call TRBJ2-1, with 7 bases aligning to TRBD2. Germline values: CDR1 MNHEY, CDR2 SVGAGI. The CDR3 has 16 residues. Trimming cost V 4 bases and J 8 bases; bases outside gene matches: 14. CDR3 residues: CASSLVTSYLLDEQFF. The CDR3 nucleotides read TGTGCCAGCAGTTTAGTGACTAGCTATTTACTAGATGAGCAGTTCTTC.

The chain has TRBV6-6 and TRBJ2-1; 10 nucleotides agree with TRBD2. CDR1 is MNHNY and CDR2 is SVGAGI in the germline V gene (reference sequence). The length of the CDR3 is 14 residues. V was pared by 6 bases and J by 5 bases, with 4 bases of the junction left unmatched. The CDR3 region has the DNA TGTGCCAGCAGGAGCGGGGGGGCCCACAATGAGCAGTTCTTC. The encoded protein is CASRSGGAHNEQFF.

The CDR3 loop is CASSLFGGAKNIQYF. CDR3 coding DNA: TGTGCCAGCAGCCTCTTCGGGGGAGCCAAAAACATTCAGTACTTC. The rearrangement joins TRBV5-6 to TRBJ2-4; perhaps TRBD2 as D (6 bases). The CDR3 is made up of 15 amino acids. Trimming took 4 bases from V and 0 from J, leaving 11 bases between them. Germline V gives CDR1 SGHDT, CDR2 YYEEEE.

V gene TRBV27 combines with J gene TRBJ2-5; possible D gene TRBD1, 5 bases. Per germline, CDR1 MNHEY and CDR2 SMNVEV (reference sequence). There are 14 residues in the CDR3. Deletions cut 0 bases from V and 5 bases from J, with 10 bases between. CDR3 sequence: CASSLSVRVETQYF. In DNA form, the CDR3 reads TGTGCCAGCAGTTTATCAGTCAGGGTTGAGACCCAGTACTTC.

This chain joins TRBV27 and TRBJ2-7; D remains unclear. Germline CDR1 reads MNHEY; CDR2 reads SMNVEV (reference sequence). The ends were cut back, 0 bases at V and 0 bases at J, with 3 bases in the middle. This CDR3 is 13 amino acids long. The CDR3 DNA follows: TGTGCCAGCAGTTTATCGATCTCCTACGAGCAGTACTTC. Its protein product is CASSLSISYEQYF.

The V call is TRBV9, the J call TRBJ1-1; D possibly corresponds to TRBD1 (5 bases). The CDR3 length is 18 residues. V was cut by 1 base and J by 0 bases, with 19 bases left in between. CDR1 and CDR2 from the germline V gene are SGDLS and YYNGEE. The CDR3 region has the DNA TGTGCCAGCAGCGTAAGCAGTAGCGAGACAGCCATGAACACTGAAGCTTTCTTT. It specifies CASSVSSSETAMNTEAFF.

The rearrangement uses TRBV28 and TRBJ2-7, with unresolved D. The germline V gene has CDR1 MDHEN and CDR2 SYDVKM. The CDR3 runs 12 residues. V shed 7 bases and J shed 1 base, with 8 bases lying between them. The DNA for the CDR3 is TGTGCCAGCATGGACGGTTCCTACGAGCAGTACTTC. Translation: CASMDGSYEQYF. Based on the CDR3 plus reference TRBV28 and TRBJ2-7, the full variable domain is DVKVTQSSRYLVKRTGEKVFLECVQDMDHENMFWYRQDPGLGLRLIYFSYDVKMKEKGDIPEGYSVSREKKERFSLILESASTNQTSMYLCASMDGSYEQYFGPGTRLTVT.

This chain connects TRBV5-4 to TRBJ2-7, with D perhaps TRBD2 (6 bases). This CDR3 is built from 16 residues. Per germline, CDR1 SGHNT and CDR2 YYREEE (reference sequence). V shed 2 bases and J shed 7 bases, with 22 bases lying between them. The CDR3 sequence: CASSLPGDSPWGEQYF. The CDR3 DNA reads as TGTGCCAGCAGCTTACCGGGAGACTCGCCATGGGGTGAGCAGTACTTC.

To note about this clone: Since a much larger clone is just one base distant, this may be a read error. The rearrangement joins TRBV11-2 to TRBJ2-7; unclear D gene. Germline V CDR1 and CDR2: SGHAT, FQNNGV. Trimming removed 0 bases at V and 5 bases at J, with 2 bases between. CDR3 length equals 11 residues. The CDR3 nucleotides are TGTGCCAGCAGCTTAGACCACGAGCAGTACTTC. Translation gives CASSLDHEQYF.

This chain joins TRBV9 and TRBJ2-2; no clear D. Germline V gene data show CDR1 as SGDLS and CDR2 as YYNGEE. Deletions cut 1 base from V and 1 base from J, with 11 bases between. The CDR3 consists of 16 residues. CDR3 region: CASSVPGGGNTGELFF. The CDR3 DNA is TGTGCCAGCAGCGTACCGGGCGGCGGGAACACCGGGGAGCTGTTTTTT.

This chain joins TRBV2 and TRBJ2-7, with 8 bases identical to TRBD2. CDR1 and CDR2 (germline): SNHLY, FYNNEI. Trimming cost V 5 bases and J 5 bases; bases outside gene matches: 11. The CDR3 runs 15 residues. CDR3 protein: CASSPLTSEGHEQYF. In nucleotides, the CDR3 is TGTGCCAGCAGTCCACTGACTAGCGAAGGACACGAGCAGTACTTC.